The rows below give T cell receptor beta chains drawn from one sample of a study of T cells in Graves' hyperthyroidism and ophthalmopathy. TCRdb redid the calling of the multiplex PCR reads with MiXCR, one entry per CDR3 protein. Seen here are a few hundred thousand distinct CDR3 sequences, about 13% observed once, and the top ten hold about 4.9%. The sample comprised blood. The receptors were gathered from a woman aged 18-29 years with Graves' hyperthyroidism. The CDR3 runs from the conserved cysteine through the conserved F or W. D genes are given only for firm matches. For some rows the clone size is stated as once, few or many, or as a class when expanded; others skip it.

d_call j_call v_call clone_size cdr3_aa cdr3_nt
TRBD1 TRBJ2-4 TRBV2 - CASRGTGVYIQYF TGTGCCAGCAGGGGAACAGGGGTATACATTCAGTACTTC
TRBD2 TRBJ2-7 TRBV5-1 few CASSFIAGVSYEQYF TGCGCCAGCAGCTTTATAGCGGGGGTCTCCTACGAGCAGTACTTC
- TRBJ2-1 TRBV4-1 - CASSQVARLGTISYNEQFF TGCGCCAGCAGCCAAGTCGCCCGACTAGGAACCATCTCCTACAATGAGCAGTTCTTC
TRBD1 TRBJ2-7 TRBV6-6 many CASSYQTGASDEQYF TGTGCCAGCAGTTACCAGACAGGGGCATCAGACGAGCAGTACTTC
TRBD1 TRBJ2-7 TRBV9 few CASSVVGQGGEQYF TGTGCCAGCAGCGTAGTTGGACAGGGCGGCGAGCAGTACTTC
TRBD1 TRBJ1-6 TRBV28 - CASSFRIRDSSLANSPLHF TGTGCCAGCAGTTTTCGGATCCGGGACAGCTCCCTCGCTAATTCACCCCTCCACTTT
TRBD2 TRBJ2-5 TRBV18 many CASSSGLAGSQETQYF TGTGCCAGCTCATCGGGACTAGCGGGATCTCAAGAGACCCAGTACTTC
TRBD1 TRBJ2-5 TRBV6-1 many CASRPGGLQETQYF TGTGCCAGCAGGCCAGGGGGCCTCCAAGAGACCCAGTACTTC
- TRBJ1-1 TRBV30 many CACQGGAGDNTEAFF TGTGCCTGCCAGGGTGGGGCAGGAGACAACACTGAAGCTTTCTTT
- TRBJ2-5 TRBV6-2/TRBV6-3 few CASRPSQETQYF TGTGCCAGCAGACCAAGCCAAGAGACCCAGTACTTC
TRBD1 TRBJ2-2 TRBV6-2/TRBV6-3 many CASRTGAAGELFF TGTGCCAGCAGGACAGGGGCCGCCGGGGAGCTGTTTTTT
- TRBJ1-2 TRBV27 - CASSTAGGAYYGYTF TGTGCCAGCAGTACAGCGGGGGGCGCGTATTATGGCTACACCTTC
- TRBJ1-2 TRBV10-3 - CAISDRDVDYGYTF TGTGCCATCAGTGACAGGGACGTCGACTATGGCTACACCTTC
TRBD1 TRBJ1-3 TRBV6-1 - CASSSGTGLDTIYF TGTGCCAGCAGTTCCGGGACAGGGTTAGACACCATATATTTT
- TRBJ1-1 TRBV2 - CASSFLEGNTEAFF TGTGCCAGCAGCTTCTTGGAGGGGAACACTGAAGCTTTCTTT
- TRBJ2-1 TRBV24-1 many CATSDGSAAYNEQFF TGTGCCACCAGTGACGGGTCAGCAGCCTACAATGAGCAGTTCTTC
- TRBJ1-3 TRBV18 few CASSPTGSSGNTIYF TGTGCCAGCTCACCAACAGGGAGCTCTGGAAACACCATATATTTT
- TRBJ2-7 TRBV28 - CASSLRHLRYEQYF TGTGCCAGCAGTCTCAGACACCTCCGCTACGAGCAGTACTTC
- TRBJ2-1 TRBV7-3 many CASSLWGRDNEQFF TGTGCCAGCAGCTTATGGGGCCGAGACAATGAGCAGTTCTTC
TRBD2 TRBJ2-3 TRBV9 - CASSVQAGGITDTQYF TGTGCCAGCAGCGTGCAAGCGGGAGGAATTACAGATACGCAGTATTTT
TRBD2 TRBJ2-1 TRBV19 few CASRGRDGSSYNEQFF TGTGCCAGTAGGGGGAGGGACGGTAGCTCCTACAATGAGCAGTTCTTC
- TRBJ2-5 TRBV12-5 many CASALNGGETQYF TGTGCTAGTGCCCTGAATGGGGGTGAGACCCAGTACTTC
- TRBJ1-5 TRBV12-3/TRBV12-4 many CASLEHPNSPQHF TGTGCCAGCCTTGAACACCCTAATTCGCCCCAGCATTTT
- TRBJ2-7 TRBV4-1 - CASSRGGGSSYEQYF TGCGCCAGCAGCCGAGGAGGGGGAAGCTCCTACGAGCAGTACTTC
- TRBJ1-5 TRBV11-2 - CAGSSSNQPQHF TGTGCCGGCAGCTCATCCAATCAGCCCCAGCATTTT
- TRBJ1-2 TRBV7-9 - CASSLGHRDQGYGYTF TGTGCCAGCAGCTTAGGGCACAGGGACCAAGGCTATGGCTACACCTTC
TRBD1 TRBJ2-7 TRBV5-8 - CASSGGQGFFYEQYF TGTGCCAGCAGCGGGGGACAGGGGTTTTTCTACGAGCAGTACTTC
- TRBJ1-1 TRBV20-1 few CRPGLLNTEAFF TGCAGGCCGGGACTTTTGAACACTGAAGCTTTCTTT
TRBD1 TRBJ2-2 TRBV5-1 few CASSLLTGTAYTGELFF TGCGCCAGCAGCTTACTTACCGGGACAGCTTACACCGGGGAGCTGTTTTTT
TRBD2 TRBJ2-5 TRBV5-4 few CASSSSGALQETQYF TGTGCCAGCAGCTCTAGCGGGGCCCTCCAAGAGACCCAGTACTTC
TRBD2 TRBJ2-7 TRBV6-5 few CASSYGSGGTYEQYF TGTGCCAGCAGTTACGGTAGCGGGGGCACCTACGAGCAGTACTTC
TRBD1 TRBJ2-7 TRBV9 many CASSATGGGRGEQYF TGTGCCAGCAGCGCAACAGGGGGCGGACGCGGCGAGCAGTACTTC
TRBD1 TRBJ1-1 TRBV2 many CASKASRDRGMSTEAFF TGTGCCAGCAAAGCATCCCGGGACAGGGGGATGAGCACTGAAGCTTTCTTT
TRBD1 TRBJ1-5 TRBV30 many CACRTGLGNQPQHF TGTGCCTGCCGGACAGGGCTAGGCAATCAGCCCCAGCATTTT
TRBD2 TRBJ2-1 TRBV10-3 few CAISESGSGFNEQFF TGTGCCATCAGTGAGTCTGGTAGCGGGTTCAATGAGCAGTTCTTC
TRBD2 TRBJ2-1 TRBV3-1 - CASSQGSLAASYNEQFF TGTGCCAGCAGCCAAGGGTCGCTAGCGGCTTCCTACAATGAGCAGTTCTTC
- TRBJ2-7 TRBV6-1 many CASSLGEGRGYEQYF TGTGCCAGCAGTTTAGGAGAGGGCCGCGGTTACGAGCAGTACTTC
- TRBJ1-2 TRBV18 many CASSPPLQQGNGYTF TGTGCCAGCTCACCCCCTTTACAGCAGGGTAATGGCTACACCTTC
TRBD1 TRBJ2-7 TRBV28 many CASSLPTPGTGSYEQYF TGTGCCAGCAGTTTACCGACCCCCGGGACAGGATCCTACGAGCAGTACTTC
- TRBJ2-1 TRBV11-2 many CASSLISLNEQFF TGTGCCAGCAGCTTAATCTCTCTCAATGAGCAGTTCTTC
TRBD1 TRBJ2-5 TRBV6-1 many CASWTGKGETQYF TGTGCCAGTTGGACAGGAAAAGGGGAGACCCAGTACTTC
TRBD2 TRBJ2-3 TRBV6-1 few CASSSRTSGEPNRGTDTQYF TGTGCCAGCAGTTCTAGGACTAGCGGGGAACCTAATAGGGGGACAGATACGCAGTATTTT
TRBD1 TRBJ1-1 TRBV5-6 - CASRRTGFEAFF TGTGCCAGCAGACGGACAGGGTTCGAAGCTTTCTTT